This TCR beta chain was profiled in a study of post-analysis software for immune sequencing data. Study-wide findings and caveats: Strong same-batch co-clustering of samples appeared with F measure clustering. The five TRBV segments detected at higher frequency in patients than in controls included TRBV5-6, TRBV5-1 and TRBV20-1.

The CDR3 consists of 17 residues. Losses at the gene ends were 6 bases for V and 6 bases for J; bases not matched to a gene: 19. Germline V gives CDR1 MNHEY, CDR2 SVGEGT. This clonotype was observed a few times. Antigen unknown. Built from TCR beta cDNA, the libraries had unique molecular identifiers in them. Via MiXCR, TCRdb re-called the PCR reads, giving one row per CDR3 protein. The sample has some 260,000 distinct CDR3 sequences, 36% seen once; the top ten hold around 4.8%. Specimen: blood. The rearrangement links TRBV6-2 or TRBV6-3 to TRBJ1-1, with 7 bases matching TRBD1. The clonotype was recovered from a girl aged 10 to 17 with multiple sclerosis. CDR3 bases: TGTGCCAGCAGCACAGCTACTCAGACAGGGTGGATCCCTGAAGCTTTCTTT. Amino acids: CASSTATQTGWIPEAFF.